The clone carrying this TCR beta chain has a count of ten or more. The antigen remains undetermined. V lost 8 bases to trimming and J lost 4 bases; unmatched junction nucleotides: 11. The germline V gene has CDR1 SGHAT and CDR2 FQNNGV. This CDR3 has 17 residues. This sample is drawn from a study of T-cell reconstitution after alpha-beta-depleted transplantation in children. TCRbeta library construction was performed incorporating unique molecular identifiers. TCRdb used MiXCR to reprocess the PCR reads, holding one entry per CDR3 protein. This sample has 600,000 to 700,000 distinct CDR3 sequences, with about an eighth found just once. Findings and caveats of the study: Where alpha-beta T cells came from about two months after transplant was reportedly several hundred expanded graft clones. The authors attributed T-cell counts and diversity one year after transplant mostly to newly produced T cells.

The rearrangement joins TRBV11-2 to TRBJ2-1; 13 nucleotides match TRBD2. The TCR comes from a girl aged 2 to 10 with congenital amegakaryocytic thrombocytopenia, due to receive a stem cell transplant. This specimen consisted of PBMCs, obtained before TCRalphabeta/CD19-depleted stem cell transplant. CDR3: CASSPNPGLAGYNEQFF. CDR3 DNA sequence: TGTGCCAGCTCCCCCAATCCGGGACTAGCGGGGTACAATGAGCAGTTCTTC. Full variable domain (remainder filled in from reference TRBV11-2 and TRBJ2-1): EAGVAQSPRYKIIEKRQSVAFWCNPISGHATLYWYQQILGQGPKLLIQFQNNGVVDDSQLPKDRFSAERLKGVDSTLKIQPAKLEDSAVYLCASSPNPGLAGYNEQFFGPGTRLTVL.